The rows below give T cell receptor beta chains drawn from one sample of a study of cytomegalovirus exposure and HLA in healthy donors. Assay used: immunoSEQ multiplex PCR; TCRdb lists only in-frame clones, some missing. This table holds 110,000 or so clones, roughly 70% found once. The sequenced sample was PBMCs. These receptors all come from a young man in good health and CMV-seropositive. CDR3s include the opening cysteine and the closing phenylalanine or tryptophan. The order of the fields is J gene, D gene, clone size, V gene, CDR3 protein, CDR3 DNA. The D gene is left open where the match is weak. Rows give clone size only sometimes, using once, few, many, or a class for an expanded clone.

j_gene: TRBJ2-5
d_gene: TRBD1
abundance: -
v_gene: TRBV5-4
CDR3aa: CASRSGTEETQYF
CDR3nt: TGTGCCAGCAGATCCGGGACAGAAGAGACCCAGTACTTC

j_gene: TRBJ2-6
d_gene: -
abundance: -
v_gene: TRBV4-1
CDR3aa: CASSREVFSGANVLTF
CDR3nt: TGCGCCAGCAGCCGAGAGGTGTTCTCTGGGGCCAACGTCCTGACCTTC

j_gene: TRBJ1-1
d_gene: -
abundance: -
v_gene: TRBV2
CDR3aa: CASSDPGAGWTEAFF
CDR3nt: TGTGCCAGCAGCGATCCGGGAGCTGGGTGGACTGAAGCTTTCTTT

j_gene: TRBJ2-3
d_gene: TRBD2
abundance: -
v_gene: TRBV7-9
CDR3aa: CSSTTGGLAGFVSTDTQYF
CDR3nt: TGTTCCAGCACCACGGGGGGACTAGCGGGGTTCGTTAGCACAGATACGCAGTATTTT

j_gene: TRBJ1-2
d_gene: -
abundance: -
v_gene: TRBV29-1
CDR3aa: CSAEAGPGCTF
CDR3nt: TGCAGCGCAGAGGCGGGGCCTGGCTGCACCTTC

j_gene: TRBJ2-5
d_gene: TRBD2
abundance: few
v_gene: TRBV4-2
CDR3aa: CASSQELAGSETQYF
CDR3nt: TGTGCCAGCAGCCAAGAGCTAGCGGGGTCAGAGACCCAGTACTTC

j_gene: TRBJ1-6
d_gene: -
abundance: -
v_gene: TRBV7-9
CDR3aa: CSSSFGKGIDSPLHF
CDR3nt: TGTTCCAGCAGCTTCGGGAAGGGTATCGATTCACCCCTCCACTTT

j_gene: TRBJ1-1
d_gene: -
abundance: -
v_gene: TRBV10-2
CDR3aa: CASGQNTEAFF
CDR3nt: TGCGCCAGTGGACAGAACACTGAAGCTTTCTTT

j_gene: TRBJ2-2
d_gene: -
abundance: -
v_gene: TRBV5-1
CDR3aa: CASSFGANTGELFF
CDR3nt: TGCGCCAGCAGCTTCGGAGCGAACACCGGGGAGCTGTTTTTT

j_gene: TRBJ2-5
d_gene: TRBD2
abundance: -
v_gene: TRBV4-1
CDR3aa: CASSQVFPGGETQYF
CDR3nt: TGCGCCAGCAGCCAAGTATTTCCCGGGGGGGAGACCCAGTACTTC

j_gene: TRBJ2-2
d_gene: -
abundance: few
v_gene: TRBV25-1
CDR3aa: CAVLRAGELFF
CDR3nt: -

j_gene: TRBJ1-1
d_gene: -
abundance: -
v_gene: TRBV6-1
CDR3aa: CASRARQMNTEAFF
CDR3nt: TGTGCCAGCAGGGCCCGACAGATGAACACTGAAGCCTTCTTT

j_gene: TRBJ1-5
d_gene: TRBD1
abundance: -
v_gene: TRBV6-5
CDR3aa: CASRGGTAPGPQHF
CDR3nt: TGTGCCAGCAGGGGCGGGACAGCCCCTGGACCCCAGCATTTT

j_gene: TRBJ2-1
d_gene: -
abundance: -
v_gene: TRBV7-9
CDR3aa: CASSLAPGAYNEQFF
CDR3nt: TGTGCCAGCAGCTTAGCTCCGGGGGCCTACAATGAGCAGTTCTTC

j_gene: TRBJ1-1
d_gene: -
abundance: few
v_gene: TRBV14
CDR3aa: CASSQDGQFGLLTEAFF
CDR3nt: TGTGCCAGCAGCCAAGATGGACAATTCGGGTTATTAACTGAAGCTTTCTTT

j_gene: TRBJ1-1
d_gene: TRBD1
abundance: -
v_gene: TRBV5-1
CDR3aa: CASSWATRGHTEAFF
CDR3nt: TGCGCCAGCAGCTGGGCCACAAGGGGGCATACTGAAGCTTTCTTT

j_gene: TRBJ1-1
d_gene: -
abundance: -
v_gene: TRBV5-6
CDR3aa: CASSLDSLNTEAFF
CDR3nt: TGTGCCAGCAGCTTGGACAGCCTAAACACTGAAGCTTTCTTT

j_gene: TRBJ1-1
d_gene: TRBD1
abundance: -
v_gene: TRBV5-1
CDR3aa: CASSRGQGRETEAFF
CDR3nt: TGCGCCAGCAGCCGCGGACAGGGAAGGGAAACTGAAGCTTTCTTT

j_gene: TRBJ2-5
d_gene: TRBD2
abundance: -
v_gene: TRBV25-1
CDR3aa: CASSETTSGGGQETQYF
CDR3nt: TGTGCCAGCAGTGAAACCACTAGCGGGGGAGGGCAAGAGACCCAGTACTTC

j_gene: TRBJ2-3
d_gene: -
abundance: -
v_gene: TRBV4-1
CDR3aa: CASSQTRQDTQYF
CDR3nt: TGCGCCAGCAGCCAAACGAGACAGGATACGCAGTATTTT

j_gene: TRBJ1-6
d_gene: -
abundance: once
v_gene: TRBV6-5
CDR3aa: CASSYRASSYNSPLHF
CDR3nt: TGTGCCAGCAGTTACCGAGCGAGCTCCTATAATTCACCCCTCCACTTT

j_gene: TRBJ2-5
d_gene: TRBD2
abundance: -
v_gene: TRBV5-1
CDR3aa: CASSLAGGETQYF
CDR3nt: TGCGCCAGCAGCTTGGCGGGGGGTGAGACCCAGTACTTC

j_gene: TRBJ2-7
d_gene: TRBD1
abundance: -
v_gene: TRBV28
CDR3aa: CASTGGAFFHEQYF
CDR3nt: TGTGCCAGCACAGGGGGCGCGTTCTTCCACGAGCAGTACTTC

j_gene: TRBJ2-1
d_gene: -
abundance: medium-sized
v_gene: TRBV19
CDR3aa: CASSPGVPSYNEQFF
CDR3nt: TGTGCCAGTAGTCCAGGGGTACCCTCCTACAATGAGCAGTTCTTC

j_gene: TRBJ2-5
d_gene: TRBD2
abundance: -
v_gene: TRBV28
CDR3aa: CASSSSSRGEETQYF
CDR3nt: TGTGCCAGCAGTTCTTCTAGTCGGGGGGAAGAGACCCAGTACTTC

j_gene: TRBJ1-2
d_gene: TRBD1
abundance: -
v_gene: TRBV30
CDR3aa: CAWSGQNYGYTF
CDR3nt: TGTGCCTGGTCGGGACAGAACTATGGCTACACCTTC

j_gene: TRBJ2-3
d_gene: TRBD2
abundance: few
v_gene: TRBV28
CDR3aa: CANSPTSVGTDTQYF
CDR3nt: TGTGCCAACTCCCCCACTAGCGTCGGAACAGATACGCAGTATTTT

j_gene: TRBJ2-3
d_gene: TRBD2
abundance: -
v_gene: TRBV28
CDR3aa: CASVLLAGGTDTQYF
CDR3nt: TGTGCCAGCGTACTACTAGCGGGGGGCACAGATACGCAGTATTTT

j_gene: TRBJ2-6
d_gene: -
abundance: -
v_gene: TRBV6-1
CDR3aa: CASSPRETGANVLTF
CDR3nt: TGTGCCAGCAGTCCAAGGGAGACAGGGGCCAACGTCCTGACTTTC

j_gene: TRBJ1-6
d_gene: TRBD1
abundance: -
v_gene: TRBV10-1
CDR3aa: CASSPGQTNSPLHF
CDR3nt: TGCGCCAGCAGTCCGGGACAGACTAATTCACCCCTCCACTTT

j_gene: TRBJ2-5
d_gene: TRBD1
abundance: -
v_gene: TRBV7-6
CDR3aa: CASRPWDRVSGETQYF
CDR3nt: TGTGCCAGCAGACCATGGGACAGGGTCTCGGGAGAGACCCAGTACTTC

j_gene: TRBJ2-5
d_gene: -
abundance: once
v_gene: TRBV6-1
CDR3aa: CASSRGGLALETQYF
CDR3nt: TGTGCCAGCAGTAGGGGGGGCCTTGCTCTAGAGACCCAGTACTTC

j_gene: TRBJ1-5
d_gene: TRBD1
abundance: -
v_gene: TRBV2
CDR3aa: CASSSQGVGNQPQHF
CDR3nt: TGTGCCAGCAGTTCTCAGGGGGTGGGCAATCAGCCCCAGCATTTT

j_gene: TRBJ2-1
d_gene: TRBD1
abundance: -
v_gene: TRBV6-5
CDR3aa: CASSSRDRGFNEQFF
CDR3nt: TGTGCCAGCAGTTCTAGGGACAGGGGGTTCAATGAGCAGTTCTTC

j_gene: TRBJ2-3
d_gene: -
abundance: -
v_gene: TRBV28
CDR3aa: CASSFHRVGDTQYF
CDR3nt: TGTGCCAGCAGTTTCCACAGGGTGGGGGATACGCAGTATTTT

j_gene: TRBJ1-3
d_gene: -
abundance: -
v_gene: TRBV9
CDR3aa: CASSRRGGYGNTIYF
CDR3nt: TGTGCCAGCAGCCGGAGGGGAGGGTACGGAAACACCATATATTTT

j_gene: TRBJ1-1
d_gene: -
abundance: -
v_gene: TRBV6-5
CDR3aa: CASSYSRAMNTEAFF
CDR3nt: TGTGCCAGCAGTTACTCGAGGGCCATGAACACTGAAGCTTTCTTT

j_gene: TRBJ1-5
d_gene: -
abundance: -
v_gene: TRBV5-1
CDR3aa: CASSLAVNQPQHF
CDR3nt: TGCGCCAGCAGCTTGGCGGTCAATCAGCCCCAGCATTTT

j_gene: TRBJ2-7
d_gene: -
abundance: few
v_gene: TRBV7-7
CDR3aa: CASSLATGYEQYF
CDR3nt: TGTGCCAGCAGCTTAGCGACAGGCTACGAGCAGTACTTC

j_gene: TRBJ2-7
d_gene: -
abundance: few
v_gene: TRBV6-6
CDR3aa: CASGGYRDEDEQYF
CDR3nt: TGTGCCAGCGGCGGGTACAGGGACGAAGACGAGCAGTACTTC

j_gene: TRBJ2-5
d_gene: -
abundance: -
v_gene: TRBV11-2
CDR3aa: CASSFSGETQYF
CDR3nt: TGTGCCAGCAGCTTCAGCGGAGAGACCCAGTACTTC

j_gene: TRBJ1-5
d_gene: -
abundance: few
v_gene: TRBV9
CDR3aa: CASSVGPAFPQHF
CDR3nt: TGTGCCAGCAGCGTAGGGCCCGCATTCCCCCAGCATTTT

j_gene: TRBJ1-5
d_gene: TRBD1
abundance: once
v_gene: TRBV19
CDR3aa: CASSKNRGGNQPQHF
CDR3nt: TGTGCCAGTAGTAAGAACAGGGGAGGCAATCAGCCCCAGCATTTT

j_gene: TRBJ1-3
d_gene: -
abundance: -
v_gene: TRBV6-1
CDR3aa: CASRQGSGNTIYF
CDR3nt: TGTGCCAGCAGGCAGGGTTCCGGAAACACCATATATTTT

j_gene: TRBJ1-2
d_gene: -
abundance: -
v_gene: TRBV4-1
CDR3aa: CASRHPERGNYGYTF
CDR3nt: TGCGCCAGCAGACACCCCGAACGGGGTAACTATGGCTACACCTTC

j_gene: TRBJ2-5
d_gene: TRBD1
abundance: -
v_gene: TRBV7-9
CDR3aa: CASSSFPGQASTETQYF
CDR3nt: TGTGCCAGCAGCTCCTTTCCGGGACAGGCTAGTACAGAGACCCAGTACTTC

j_gene: TRBJ2-3
d_gene: -
abundance: -
v_gene: TRBV29-1
CDR3aa: CSVDEGGTDTQYF
CDR3nt: TGCAGCGTTGACGAGGGGGGGACAGATACGCAGTATTTT

j_gene: TRBJ2-7
d_gene: TRBD1
abundance: -
v_gene: TRBV6-6
CDR3aa: CASSYPGTDPYEQYF
CDR3nt: TGTGCCAGCAGTTACCCCGGGACAGACCCCTACGAGCAGTACTTC

j_gene: TRBJ2-7
d_gene: TRBD1
abundance: -
v_gene: TRBV30
CDR3aa: CVQGERDEQYF
CDR3nt: TGTGTTCAGGGGGAAAGAGACGAGCAGTACTTC

j_gene: TRBJ2-6
d_gene: -
abundance: -
v_gene: TRBV13
CDR3aa: CASSFGGRYSGANVLTF
CDR3nt: TGTGCCAGCAGCTTCGGCGGTCGATACTCTGGGGCCAACGTCCTGACTTTC